This T cell receptor beta chain was identified in a study of CD8 T cells in ankylosing spondylitis. Study outcomes and limitations: Disease-linked clones bore a CD8+ phenotype and were relatively rare in peripheral blood. Within matched ankylosing spondylitis synovial fluid, disease-linked clones were reportedly significantly enriched. What appeared characteristic of ankylosing spondylitis blood was a TCR beta motif of several highly homologous variants.

This clonotype has ten or more counts. The antigen remains undetermined. Quantitative molecular-barcoded 5'-RACE generated the TCR beta libraries. TCRdb passed the 5' RACE reads through MiXCR, listing each CDR3 protein once. The sample holds about 64,000 distinct CDR3 sequences; 6% to 8% are singletons and the top ten take approximately 5%. CDR3 size: 17 residues. Germline V gene data show CDR1 as PRHDT and CDR2 as FYEKMQ (reference sequence). With V trimmed by 5 bases and J by 0 bases, 10 bases remained unmatched. The V call is TRBV13, the J call TRBJ2-1, with TRBD2 matching 7 bases. The source material was synovial fluid, either unsorted or a sorted T cell fraction (not recorded which). This sequence was found in a male donor with ankylosing spondylitis. CDR3 nucleotides: TGTGCCAGCAGCCGACGGGCGACTAGCACCTCCTACAATGAGCAGTTCTTC. It specifies CASSRRATSTSYNEQFF.